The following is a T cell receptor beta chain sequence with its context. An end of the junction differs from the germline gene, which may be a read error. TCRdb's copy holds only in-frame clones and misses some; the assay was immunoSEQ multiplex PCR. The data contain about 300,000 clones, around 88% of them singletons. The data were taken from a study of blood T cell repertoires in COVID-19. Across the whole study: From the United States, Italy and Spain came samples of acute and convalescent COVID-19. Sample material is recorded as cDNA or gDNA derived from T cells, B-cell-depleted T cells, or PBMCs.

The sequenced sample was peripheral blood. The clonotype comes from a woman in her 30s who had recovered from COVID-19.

Written as DNA, the CDR3 is TGTGCCAGCAGCTGGGGGACTCCAGGTTTTTCCTCCGAGCAGTACTTC. It specifies CASSWGTPGFSSEQYF. The V and J genes are TRBV7-9 and TRBJ2-7, with D perhaps TRBD2 (6 bases). The length of the CDR3 is 16 residues. Per the germline V gene, CDR1 is SEHNR and CDR2 is FQNEAQ (reference sequence).